The clone carrying this TCR beta chain was seen ten or more times. These data are taken from a study of blood T cell repertoires in COVID-19. Background on the study: Specimens from acute and convalescent COVID-19 originated in the United States, Italy and Spain.

Under the authors' procedure: Reference gene primer amplification in the assay estimated nucleated cell counts. The repertoire was sequenced with immunoSEQ multiplex PCR; TCRdb's copy has only in-frame clones and lacks some. V and J calls and clone size come straight from that table; D and trimming were deduced from the DNA. The sample carries 65,000 to 80,000 clones, 82% recorded once. Specimen: peripheral blood. This clonotype was obtained from a human donor in a cohort sampled during active COVID-19.

CDR3 amino acids: CASSAEFGNTIYF. The CDR3, as DNA: TGTGCCAGCAGCGCAGAATTTGGAAACACCATATATTTT. The chain joins TRBV7-3 to TRBJ1-3, with D uncertain. Trimming pared 5 bases from V and 3 bases from J, leaving 8 bases between. There are 13 residues in the CDR3. Germline V gene sequence: CDR1 SGHTA, CDR2 FQGTGA.